Listed here are 7 T cell receptor beta chains from one sample, sequenced in a study of radiotherapy plus CTLA-4 blockade in lung cancer. Libraries were prepared by immunoSEQ multiplex PCR; TCRdb keeps only in-frame clonotypes and omits some of them. The repertoire holds approximately 50,000 clones, with approximately 84% as singletons. Source: peripheral blood, taken from a patient treated with radiotherapy plus ipilimumab. Receptors originate from a human donor with non-small cell lung cancer whose response to radiotherapy plus ipilimumab could not be evaluated.

This chain connects TRBV5-5 to TRBJ1-1; the D gene is possibly TRBD1 (5 bases). The CDR3 runs 18 residues. Germline V gene lookup returns CDR1 SGHKS and CDR2 YYEKEE (reference sequence). V shed 1 base and J shed 5 bases, with 24 bases lying between them. The CDR3: CASSLLLPIAGSSTEAFF. Written as DNA, the CDR3 is TGTGCCAGCAGCTTGTTACTCCCCATAGCAGGGTCTAGTACTGAAGCTTTCTTT.

The chain couples TRBV7-2 to TRBJ1-1; 7 positions agree with TRBD1. Germline lookup yields CDR1 SGHTA and CDR2 FQGNSA. V lost 1 base, J lost 2 bases, and 4 bases stayed unmatched. There are 15 residues in the CDR3. The DNA for the CDR3 is TGTGCCAGCAGCTTAGTCCAGGGGGAAAACACTGAAGCTTTCTTT. Protein: CASSLVQGENTEAFF.

The V and J genes are TRBV29-1 and TRBJ2-2, with 7 bases fitting TRBD1. V lost 4 bases and J lost 1; bases outside the gene matches: 6. Looked up from germline, CDR1 is SQVTM and CDR2 is ANQGSEA. The CDR3 totals 15 residues. In nucleotides, the CDR3 is TGCAGCGTTGTCCGGGACAGCGTGAACACCGGGGAGCTGTTTTTT. Protein sequence: CSVVRDSVNTGELFF.

The sample holds one count of this clone. This chain joins TRBV30 and TRBJ2-3; D gene unclear. The CDR3 extends over 11 amino acids. The germline V gene has CDR1 GTSNPN and CDR2 SVGIG (reference sequence). V dropped 2 bases and J dropped 4 bases, with 4 bases sitting between them. The CDR3 coding sequence is TGTGCCTGGAGTCGGGCAGATACGCAGTATTTT. This translates into CAWSRADTQYF. Combining the CDR3 with reference TRBV30 and TRBJ2-3 gives the whole variable domain SQTIHQWPATLVQPVGSPLSLECTVEGTSNPNLYWYRQAAGRGLQLLFYSVGIGQISSEVPQNLSASRPQDRQFILSSKKLLLSDSGFYLCAWSRADTQYFGPGTRLTVL.

The chain joins TRBV14 to TRBJ2-7; a weak D match, TRBD1 (5 bases). Germline V gene data show CDR1 as SGHDN and CDR2 as FVKESK. The CDR3 spans 14 residues. V lost 4 bases, J lost 3 bases, and 13 bases lay in between. Here the CDR3 DNA reads TGTGCCAGCAGCCCCTGGACAAATTACTACGAGCAGTACTTC. This encodes CASSPWTNYYEQYF.

The chain carries TRBV19 and TRBJ2-6; D ambiguous. Germline V lookup: CDR1 LNHDA, CDR2 SQIVND (reference sequence). The CDR3 is 14 residues long. V was clipped by 3 bases and J by 0 bases, with 3 bases between them. CDR3 residues: CASSMSSGANVLTF. The CDR3 nucleotides read TGTGCCAGTAGTATGAGCTCTGGGGCCAACGTCCTGACTTTC.

The rearrangement uses TRBV5-1 and TRBJ2-1; 11 positions agree with TRBD2. The V and J ends lost 4 bases and 7 bases, in that order; junction bases with no gene match: 13. This CDR3 is built from 17 residues. Germline lookup yields CDR1 SGHRS and CDR2 YFSETQ. CDR3 DNA: TGCGCCAGCAGCCAGGGACCTCTAGCGGGGGGAGTGAATGAGCAGTTCTTC. Its translation: CASSQGPLAGGVNEQFF.